The 4 T cell receptor beta chains presented below share a single source sample, sequenced in a study of T cells in narcolepsy. The table came from immunoSEQ multiplex PCR; TCRdb's copy has only in-frame clones and leaves some out. This sample yields some 30,000 clones, of which under 85% are seen a single time; 0.5% to 0.85% belongs to the top ten. Sequenced input: memory (CD45RA-) CD4+ T cells from blood. Receptors were obtained from a human donor in good health.

The chain links TRBV18 to TRBJ1-6, with 10 nucleotides matching TRBD1. V dropped 3 bases and J dropped 6; count of bases not matched to a gene: 5. The CDR3 has 16 residues. CDR1 KGHSH and CDR2 LQKENI come from the germline V gene. In nucleotides, the CDR3 is TGTGCCAGCTCACCCGGCGGGACAGGGGTTAATTCACCCCTCCACTTT. Residues: CASSPGGTGVNSPLHF.

The chain carries TRBV7-9 and TRBJ1-1; D gene ambiguous. Germline V lookup: CDR1 SEHNR, CDR2 FQNEAQ (reference sequence). Trimming took off 1 base at V and 11 bases at J, with 11 bases between the two ends. The CDR3 length is 12 residues. The DNA for the CDR3 is TGTGCCAGCAGCTTAGAATTGGGGAAGGCTTTCTTT. It yields the protein CASSLELGKAFF.

This clone has only a few counts. This rearrangement joins TRBV2 to TRBJ2-1, with TRBD2 matching 11 bases. Germline V gene sequence: CDR1 SNHLY, CDR2 FYNNEI. This CDR3 comprises 16 residues. The ends lost 4 bases at V and 6 bases at J; junction bases unmatched: 8. This CDR3 is CASSGLAGGPGNEQFF. The CDR3 DNA is TGTGCCAGCAGTGGGTTAGCGGGGGGGCCGGGCAATGAGCAGTTCTTC.

V gene TRBV10-1 combines with J gene TRBJ1-6, with 9 bases fitting TRBD1. This CDR3 region has 15 residues. V trimming: 0 bases; J trimming: 13 bases; junction bases outside the gene matches: 7. Per the germline V gene, CDR1 is WNHNN and CDR2 is SYGVQD (reference sequence). The CDR3 sequence: CASSESRTGVAPLHF. CDR3 sequence (DNA): TGCGCCAGCAGTGAGTCTCGGACAGGGGTGGCGCCCCTCCACTTT.